This TCR beta chain was obtained from a study of T-cell reconstitution after alpha-beta-depleted transplantation in children. Unique molecular identifiers were incorporated into the prepared TCRbeta library. A single record per CDR3 protein comes from TCRdb applying MiXCR to the PCR reads. The profile shows about 440,000 distinct CDR3 sequences, 43% of them singletons. The germline V gene has CDR1 SGHRS and CDR2 YFSETQ. Deletions cut 2 bases from V and 2 bases from J, with 14 bases between. CDR3 length: 15 amino acids. This specimen consisted of PBMCs, obtained before TCRalphabeta/CD19-depleted stem cell transplant. The chain is built from TRBV5-1 and TRBJ2-7; possible D gene TRBD1, 6 bases. The receptor was derived from a girl aged 2 to 10 with aplastic anemia, due to receive a stem cell transplant. For the CDR3, the DNA is TGCGCCAGCAGCTTCCGGGACACCGGAACCTACGAGCAGTACTTC. This sequence encodes CASSFRDTGTYEQYF.